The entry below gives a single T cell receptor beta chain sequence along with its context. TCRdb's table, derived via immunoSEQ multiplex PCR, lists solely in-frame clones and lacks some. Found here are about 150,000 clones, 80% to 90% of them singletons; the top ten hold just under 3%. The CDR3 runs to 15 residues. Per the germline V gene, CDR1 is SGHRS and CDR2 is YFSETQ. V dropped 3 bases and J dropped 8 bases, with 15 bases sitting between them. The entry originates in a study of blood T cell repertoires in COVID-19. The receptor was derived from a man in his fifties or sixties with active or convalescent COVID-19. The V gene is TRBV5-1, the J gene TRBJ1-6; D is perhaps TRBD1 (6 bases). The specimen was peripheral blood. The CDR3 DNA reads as TGCGCCAGCAGCTCTGGGACAAGACTCTATTCACCCCTCCACTTT. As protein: CASSSGTRLYSPLHF.